Described below is a single T cell receptor beta chain sequence and its context. Its binding antigen is unknown. Base qualities are not provided; no much larger clone lies one nucleotide away. Participants in the prospective study were aged 18 to 89 years, lived in some 24 United States geographic areas, and enrolled through a virtual design. Cohort assignment in the prospective study relied on participant-reported clinical history from a screening survey and a study questionnaire. ImmuneRACE Cohort 3 recovered participants were defined by two consecutive negative NP/OP PCR tests, healthcare professional clearance, or symptom resolution. Mobile phlebotomists in the prospective study collected whole blood, serum and a nasopharyngeal or oropharyngeal swab from every participant. Over a roughly 2-month period, participants in the prospective study had the option of providing additional blood draws and questionnaires. Before DNA extraction, blood samples from the prospective study were shipped at room temperature or frozen.

The data belong to a study of blood T cell repertoires in COVID-19 (dated by TCRdb to about 2020). Concerning the study at large: Samples covering the acute and convalescent phases of COVID-19 were provided by collaborators in the United States, Italy and Spain. The prospective study material was composed of cDNA or gDNA derived from T cells, B-cell-depleted T cells, or PBMCs. The dataset comprised deeply sampled blood TCRbeta repertoires from subjects exposed to, actively infected with, or recovered from COVID-19. The repertoires were made available in a free public database intended to serve as a resource for research on the immune response to SARS-CoV-2. Samples came from the ongoing ImmuneRACE study (first 160 participants) plus 1,254 subjects from 6 global collaborators. A de-identified subject ID, COVID-19 status, age in years and sex were almost always included in the sample metadata. Where HLA class I and class II types were available, the types were taken from metadata supplied by the sample provider, not from assay-based typing. Results and caveats for the whole study, not just this receptor: The amount of clinical and demographic metadata varied by source and participant and was provided uncurated.

TCRbeta CDR3 regions were amplified from genomic DNA by means of the immunoSEQ Assay, a bias-controlled multiplex PCR. In the paper's pipeline: Nucleated cell counts per sample were estimated from amplification of reference gene primers within the assay. To quantify the absolute abundance of each unique TCRbeta CDR3 rearrangement, sequence reads were collapsed and filtered. For each sample, productive Simpson clonality was calculated as the square root of Simpson's diversity index across productive rearrangements. TCRdb holds this immuneACCESS table with in-frame rearrangements only. Some clones are missing; in checked studies, unresolved V genes explain under half, and the rest has no known cause. Clonal size and the V and J genes are those of that table, whereas D and trimming came from the DNA. The sample table holds roughly 380,000 clones, of which about 90% were seen once. The ten biggest clones cover about 3% of the sample.

The germline V and J ends show losses of 3 bases and 6 bases respectively, and no gene match explains 2 bases of the junction. Its CDR3 holds 15 amino acids, cysteine through phenylalanine. Solely the CDR3 DNA is kept, with 45 bases framed from the first base. CDR1 and CDR2 were assigned from the germline V gene as SNHLY and FYNNEI. The specimen was PBMCs or T cells enriched from blood (not recorded which). The chain joins TRBV2 to TRBJ2-2; a stretch of 12 junction bases matches TRBD2. The sequence derives from a woman in her 30s who had recovered from COVID-19. The CDR3 in this case is CASSDASGRAGELFF. The nucleotide sequence reads as follows: TGTGCCAGCAGTGACGCTAGCGGGAGGGCCGGGGAGCTGTTTTTT.